These T cell receptor beta chains were read from a single sample in a study of blood T cell repertoires in COVID-19. The protocol was immunoSEQ multiplex PCR, while the TCRdb copy is restricted to in-frame clones and leaves out a portion. The repertoire holds under 300,000 clones, with roughly 88% as singletons. The sample taken for sequencing was PBMCs or T cells enriched from blood (not recorded which). The source of these receptors is a woman aged 25 to 39 who had recovered from COVID-19. Each CDR3 is given with its conserved first and last residue. The D gene is left open where the match is weak. Part of the rows lack a size; the others show once, few, many or a class for expanded clones.

J,size,V,D,DNA,CDR3
TRBJ1-2,few,TRBV5-6,NA,TGTGCCAGCAGCCCTCGAAGTGGGGCATACTATGGCTACACCTTC,CASSPRSGAYYGYTF
TRBJ2-7,few,TRBV7-2,NA,TGTGCCAGCAGGTTCAGCGGCGGGTCGTCCTACGAGCAGTACTTC,CASRFSGGSSYEQYF
TRBJ2-1,NA,TRBV7-9,NA,TGTGCCAGCAGTCCAGGGGATGAGCAGTTCTTC,CASSPGDEQFF
TRBJ1-6,NA,TRBV6-5,TRBD1,TGTGCCAGCACCAGACAGGGAAATAATTCACCCCTCCACTTT,CASTRQGNNSPLHF
TRBJ2-7,NA,TRBV7-7,NA,TGTGCTAGCAGCTTAGGAGACGGGAGCTCCTACGAGCAGTACTTC,CASSLGDGSSYEQYF
TRBJ2-7,NA,TRBV19,NA,TGTGCCAGTAGTCCCCGAGACAGAAATAGGCAGTACTTC,CASSPRDRNRQYF
TRBJ1-1,NA,TRBV19,TRBD1,TGTGCCAGTATTCGACCGGGAGGGGGCAAGAACACTGAAGCTTTCTTT,CASIRPGGGKNTEAFF
TRBJ1-4,NA,TRBV28,NA,TGTGCCAGCTCAAGGGGAGGAAAACTGTTTTTT,CASSRGGKLFF
TRBJ2-7,NA,TRBV27,TRBD1,TGTGCCAGCAGTTTACATAGGACAGGAACCTACGAGCAGTACTTC,CASSLHRTGTYEQYF
TRBJ2-7,NA,TRBV5-1,TRBD2,TGCGCCAGCAGCTTGGAGACTAGCGCCTCCTACGAGCAGTACTTC,CASSLETSASYEQYF
TRBJ1-2,NA,TRBV5-4,NA,TGTGCCAGCAGTGTACAGGGAACTGTTAACTATGGCTACACCTTC,CASSVQGTVNYGYTF
TRBJ1-5,many,TRBV10-3,NA,TGTGCCATCAGTGAGTCGACCAGGGAAGGGAATCAGCCCCAGCATTTT,CAISESTREGNQPQHF
TRBJ2-3,once,TRBV28,NA,TGTGCCAGCACCCAGGGACTCCTAAGGACAGATACGCAGTATTTT,CASTQGLLRTDTQYF
TRBJ1-3,NA,TRBV19,NA,TGTGCCAGTACACTCACAGGGCCCTCTGGAAACACCATATATTTT,CASTLTGPSGNTIYF
TRBJ1-5,few,TRBV2,NA,TGTGCCAGCAGTGAAGGAGGGTCTTCACGGCCCCAGCATTTT,CASSEGGSSRPQHF
TRBJ1-2,NA,TRBV28,TRBD1,TGTGCCAGCAGTAGTAGGGACAGGGTTAACTATGGCTACACCTTC,CASSSRDRVNYGYTF
TRBJ1-6,NA,TRBV30,NA,TGTGCCTGGAAGGTCCCGGAGGCCTATAATTCACCCCTCCACTTT,CAWKVPEAYNSPLHF
TRBJ2-2,NA,TRBV7-9,NA,TGTGCCAGCAGCTCGCCGGGCGACAGCCTTAAGACCGGGGAGCTGTTTTTT,CASSSPGDSLKTGELFF
TRBJ1-4,few,TRBV4-1,NA,TGCGCCAGCAGCCAGACGATGGGGGCCACTAATGAAAAACTGTTTTTT,CASSQTMGATNEKLFF
TRBJ1-2,NA,TRBV28,NA,TGTGCCAGCAGTTTAATCCCCCCCGGCGGTCATGGCTACACCTTC,CASSLIPPGGHGYTF
TRBJ2-3,NA,TRBV7-2,NA,TGTGCCAGCAGCTTAGTGGGAGCCGCCACAGATACGCAGTATTTT,CASSLVGAATDTQYF
TRBJ2-2,NA,TRBV5-1,TRBD2,TGCGCCAGCAGCCCAGGAATAATAGCGGGAGGCGGCACCGGGGAGCTGTTTTTT,CASSPGIIAGGGTGELFF
TRBJ1-2,NA,TRBV6-5,NA,TGTGCCAGCAGCTTCCTTAGAAACTATGGCTACACCTTC,CASSFLRNYGYTF
TRBJ1-6,NA,TRBV6-5,NA,TGTGCCAGCAGCCCGACAGGCAATTCACCCCTCCACTTT,CASSPTGNSPLHF
TRBJ2-7,NA,TRBV28,NA,TGTGCCAGCAGTTTTAAGATGCGAGGACGGAGGCTTGGCGTTTCTTCGACTTACGAGCAGTACTTC,CASSFKMRGRRLGVSSTYEQYF
TRBJ1-4,NA,TRBV7-9,NA,TGTGCCAGCAGCTTAGTGGGCCTGGGTGAAAAACTGTTTTTT,CASSLVGLGEKLFF
TRBJ2-3,NA,TRBV10-3,NA,TGTGCCATCAGTGAGTACAGGGCGCCAGATACGCAGTATTTT,CAISEYRAPDTQYF
TRBJ2-1,NA,TRBV6-5,NA,TGTGCCAGTACGGGGGTAGCCTACAATGAGCAGTTCTTC,CASTGVAYNEQFF
TRBJ1-4,NA,TRBV7-9,NA,TGTGCCAGCAGCTTAGCCCGACACCTTAATGAAAAACTGTTTTTT,CASSLARHLNEKLFF
TRBJ2-1,NA,TRBV4-3,NA,TGCGCCAGCAGCCAAGAAGGAATCCAGAGCGCCTACAATGAGCAGTTCTTC,CASSQEGIQSAYNEQFF
TRBJ1-6,NA,TRBV27,TRBD1,TGTGCCAGCAGTCCCCCCGGGACAGGGGTTATCTCACCCCTCCACTTT,CASSPPGTGVISPLHF
TRBJ2-1,once,TRBV6-6,TRBD2,TGTGCCAGCGGGGAGGGCCGTTACAATGAGCAGTTCTTC,CASGEGRYNEQFF
TRBJ1-5,NA,TRBV6-5,NA,TGTGCCAGCAGTTCCGGGAATCAGCCCCAGCATTTT,CASSSGNQPQHF
TRBJ1-6,NA,TRBV30,TRBD1,TGTGCCTGGCGAATTCCCGGGACAGCGATTAATTCACCCCTCCACTTT,CAWRIPGTAINSPLHF
TRBJ2-7,NA,TRBV14,NA,TGTGCCAGCAGCCAGGGTGAGAGGGAGTACTTC,CASSQGEREYF
TRBJ2-7,many,TRBV9,NA,TGTGCCAGCAGCGTAGATCAAGAGGTCTACGAGCAGTACTTC,CASSVDQEVYEQYF
TRBJ1-2,NA,TRBV5-4,TRBD1,TGTGCCAGCAGCTCACGACAGGGTTGGTTGAGCTATGGCTACACCTTC,CASSSRQGWLSYGYTF
TRBJ2-4,NA,TRBV28,NA,TGTGCCAGCAGTTTGGGCAGGGATCCCCTCCACATTCAGTACTTC,CASSLGRDPLHIQYF
TRBJ2-7,NA,TRBV28,NA,TGTGCCAGCAGTTTGGAGGTCTACGAGCAGTACTTC,CASSLEVYEQYF
TRBJ1-2,NA,TRBV23-1,NA,TGCGCCAGGCCTCTCCAGGGTGGACCCTATGGCTACACCTTC,CARPLQGGPYGYTF
TRBJ1-6,once,TRBV28,NA,TGTGCCAGCAGGCCGACAGGTACCTCCTCACCCCTCCACTTT,CASRPTGTSSPLHF
TRBJ2-2,NA,TRBV9,NA,TGTGCCAGCAGCGTAGACGGGTCCGGGGAGCTGTTTTTT,CASSVDGSGELFF
TRBJ2-7,NA,TRBV7-8,NA,TGTGCCAGCAGCTTATTCGGTAAACGCGATGACGGGGCCTACGAGCAGTACTTC,CASSLFGKRDDGAYEQYF
TRBJ1-1,NA,TRBV23-1,NA,TGCGCCAGCAGTCAATATGGGGGCGGGGGAAGATGTCGAGCTTTCTTT,CASSQYGGGGRCRAFF
TRBJ2-7,NA,TRBV29-1,NA,TGCAGCGTTTCCCCAAGTTTAGGTCGAACAGGGTCCTACGAGCAGTACTTC,CSVSPSLGRTGSYEQYF
TRBJ2-1,once,TRBV19,TRBD2,TGTGCCAGTAGCACATCGACTAGCGGGCTATACAATGAGCAGTTCTTC,CASSTSTSGLYNEQFF
TRBJ1-5,NA,TRBV5-1,NA,TGCGCCAGCAGCTTGGCCGGTCTTGATGAGCCCCAGCATTTT,CASSLAGLDEPQHF
TRBJ1-5,NA,TRBV5-1,NA,TGCGCCAGCAGCTCAGACAGACGGAATCAGCCCCAGCATTTT,CASSSDRRNQPQHF
TRBJ2-7,NA,TRBV5-1,TRBD2,TGCGCCAGCAGCCTACTAGCGGGAGTAGAAGGGGAGCAGTACTTC,CASSLLAGVEGEQYF